This T cell receptor (beta chain) was recorded in a study of T cell responses to AZD1222 COVID-19 vaccine. The study's findings and limits: Repertoires in all cases were sampled only once the peak T cell response had passed.

This clone was seen only once. What it binds is unknown. The CDR3 extends over 13 amino acids. Germline loops: CDR1 SGHTS, CDR2 YDEGEE. Deletions cut 4 bases from V and 3 bases from J, with 7 bases between. The method was immunoSEQ multiplex PCR; TCRdb's version includes in-frame clones alone and lacks a portion of them. The sample holds more than 150,000 clones, over 90% seen once. Doses given second, at about 4 or about 12 weeks, were pooled. The chain uses TRBV5-8 and TRBJ2-2, with unresolved D. Specimen: peripheral blood, collected 28 days after the second AZD1222 dose. The clonotype comes from an adult who received the AZD1222 COVID-19 vaccine. This CDR3 is CASSPGHTGELFF. CDR3 sequence (DNA): TGTGCCAGCAGCCCCGGACACACCGGGGAGCTGTTTTTT.